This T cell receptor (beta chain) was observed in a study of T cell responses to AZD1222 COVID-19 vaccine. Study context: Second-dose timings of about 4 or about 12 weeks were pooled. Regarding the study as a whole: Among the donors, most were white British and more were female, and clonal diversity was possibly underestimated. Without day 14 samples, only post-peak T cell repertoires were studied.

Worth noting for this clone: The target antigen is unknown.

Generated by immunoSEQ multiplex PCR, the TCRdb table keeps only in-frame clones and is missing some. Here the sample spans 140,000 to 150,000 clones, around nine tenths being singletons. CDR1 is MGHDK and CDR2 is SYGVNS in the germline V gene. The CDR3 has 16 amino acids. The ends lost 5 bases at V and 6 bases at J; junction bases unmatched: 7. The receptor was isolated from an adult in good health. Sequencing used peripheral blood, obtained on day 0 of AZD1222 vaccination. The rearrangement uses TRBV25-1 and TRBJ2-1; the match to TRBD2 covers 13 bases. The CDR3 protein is CASSPFRLAGGNEQFF. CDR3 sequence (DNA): TGTGCCAGCAGTCCCTTTAGACTAGCGGGAGGCAATGAGCAGTTCTTC.